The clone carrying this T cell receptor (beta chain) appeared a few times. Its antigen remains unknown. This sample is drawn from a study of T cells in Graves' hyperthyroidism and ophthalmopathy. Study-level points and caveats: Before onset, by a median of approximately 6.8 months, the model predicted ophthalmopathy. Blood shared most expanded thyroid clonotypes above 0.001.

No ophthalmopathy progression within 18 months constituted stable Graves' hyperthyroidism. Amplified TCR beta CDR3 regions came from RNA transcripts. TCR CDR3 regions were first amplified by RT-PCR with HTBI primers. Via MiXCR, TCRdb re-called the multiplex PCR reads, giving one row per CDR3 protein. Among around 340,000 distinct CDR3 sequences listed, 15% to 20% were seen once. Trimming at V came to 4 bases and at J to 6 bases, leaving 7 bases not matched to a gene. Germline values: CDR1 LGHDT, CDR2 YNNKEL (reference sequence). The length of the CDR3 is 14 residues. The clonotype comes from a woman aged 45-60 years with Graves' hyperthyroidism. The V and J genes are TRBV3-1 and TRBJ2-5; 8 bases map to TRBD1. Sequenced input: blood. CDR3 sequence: CASSLNRGTKTQYF. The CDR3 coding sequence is TGTGCCAGCAGCCTTAACAGGGGGACGAAGACCCAGTACTTC.